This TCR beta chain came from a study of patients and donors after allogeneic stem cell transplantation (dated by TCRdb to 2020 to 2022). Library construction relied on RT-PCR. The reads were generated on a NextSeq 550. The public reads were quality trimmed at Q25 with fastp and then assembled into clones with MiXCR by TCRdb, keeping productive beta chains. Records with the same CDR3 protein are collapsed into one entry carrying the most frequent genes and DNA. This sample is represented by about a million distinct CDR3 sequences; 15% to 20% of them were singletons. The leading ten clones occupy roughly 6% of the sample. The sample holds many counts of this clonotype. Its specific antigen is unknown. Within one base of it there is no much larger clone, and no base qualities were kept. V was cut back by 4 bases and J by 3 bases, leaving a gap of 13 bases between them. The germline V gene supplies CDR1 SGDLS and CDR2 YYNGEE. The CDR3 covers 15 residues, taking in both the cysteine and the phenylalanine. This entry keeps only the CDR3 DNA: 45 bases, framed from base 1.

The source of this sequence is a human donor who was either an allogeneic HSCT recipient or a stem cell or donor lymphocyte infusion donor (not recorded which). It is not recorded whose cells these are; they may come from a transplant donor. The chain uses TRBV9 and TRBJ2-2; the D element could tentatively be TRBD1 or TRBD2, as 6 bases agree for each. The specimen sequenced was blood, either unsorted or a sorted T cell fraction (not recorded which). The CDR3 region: CASSPRGGHTGELFF. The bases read TGTGCCAGCAGCCCCAGAGGGGGGCACACCGGGGAGCTGTTTTTT.